This entry is about one T cell receptor beta chain. During active infection, Seattle patients enrolled and were then monitored through disease. This record comes from a study of blood T cell repertoires in COVID-19. Study-wide background: Material from acute and convalescent COVID-19 was sourced from the United States, Italy and Spain.

In the authors' workflow: How many nucleated cells were present was estimated from reference gene primer amplification. The method was immunoSEQ multiplex PCR; TCRdb's version includes in-frame clones alone and lacks a portion of them. Clone size and the V and J calls come from that table; the DNA yielded D and trimming. The sample lists 150,000 to 170,000 clones, roughly 85% occurring once. V shed 5 bases, J shed 3 bases, and the junction held 13 bases outside the gene matches. The CDR3 has 17 residues. CDR1 and CDR2 (germline): GTSNPN, SVGIG (reference sequence). The V call is TRBV30, the J call TRBJ2-2; 9 bases fit TRBD1. The specimen sequenced was peripheral blood. The clonotype comes from a woman in her sixties or seventies with COVID-19, enrolled during active disease. CDR3 nucleotide sequence: TGTGCCTGGGAGGGGGGGACAGGGTTTTTGGACACCGGGGAGCTGTTTTTT. It codes for CAWEGGTGFLDTGELFF.